These 30 T cell receptor beta chains were all obtained from the same sample, sequenced in a study of CD8+CD57+ T cells in acquired aplastic anemia. TCR beta VDJ and CDR3 profiling used genomic DNA as template. TCRdb reanalysed the reads using MiXCR and keeps one entry per CDR3 protein. The table lists 150,000 or so distinct CDR3 sequences, about 48% of them singletons, with more than 10% in the top ten. Selection for sequencing was limited to patients who had shown CD8+CD57+ cell expansion by flow cytometry. The sequenced material came from sorted CD4+, CD8+, or CD8+CD57+ T cells (not recorded which) from PBMCs. Receptors were obtained from a human donor with aplastic anemia.

This clonotype was counted many times. The chain employs TRBV4-3 and TRBJ2-7; D perhaps matches TRBD2 (6 bases). This CDR3 region has 16 residues. Trimming removed 0 bases from V and 1 base from J, with 13 bases in between. Germline V gene sequence: CDR1 LGHNA, CDR2 YSLEER. CDR3 in DNA: TGCGCCAGCAGCCAAGAGGGGCAGGGAGGTTCCTACGAGCAGTACTTC. This translates into CASSQEGQGGSYEQYF.

This clonotype came up once. J is TRBJ2-2 and V is TRBV29-1, with 9 bases fitting TRBD2. The junction had 6 bases not matched to a gene; V was cut back by 7 bases and J by 6 bases. The CDR3 length is 13 residues. CDR1 is SQVTM, CDR2 ANQGSEA, per germline. The CDR3 DNA is TGCAGCGGGCGGCGGGGGGGCGCCGGGGAGCTGTTTTTT. It codes for CSGRRGGAGELFF.

This clonotype has ten or more counts. This rearrangement joins TRBV10-2 to TRBJ2-7; no clear D gene. Germline values: CDR1 WSHSY, CDR2 SAAADI. Trimming shortened V by 1 base and J by 2 bases, and 3 bases separated the two germline ends. The CDR3 is made up of 12 amino acids. The CDR3 nucleotides are TGCGCCAGCAGTGAGTACCCCTACGAGCAGTACTTC. This gives the protein CASSEYPYEQYF.

This clonotype was detected ten times or more. The gene calls are TRBV7-8 and TRBJ1-3; D gene unclear. V gave up 0 bases and J gave up 2 bases, with 11 bases separating them. CDR1 and CDR2 (germline): SGHVS, FQNEAQ. The CDR3 is 16 residues long. CDR3 loop: CASSLAREGTGNTIYF. For the CDR3, the DNA is TGTGCCAGCAGCTTAGCGAGGGAGGGCACTGGAAACACCATATATTTT.

The chain recombines TRBV19 with TRBJ1-6, with D maybe TRBD1 (5 bases). Germline V lookup: CDR1 LNHDA, CDR2 SQIVND (reference sequence). V shed 3 bases and J shed 9 bases, with 15 bases lying between them. The CDR3 length is 15 residues. The CDR3 region is CASSILAGRGSPLHF. The DNA of the CDR3 is TGTGCCAGTAGTATTTTGGCAGGGCGAGGTTCACCCCTCCACTTT.

The sample holds a few counts of this clonotype. CDR3 loop: CAITSSGSGYEQYF. The CDR3 DNA is TGTGCCATCACCTCAAGCGGGAGTGGTTACGAGCAGTACTTC. This chain links TRBV10-3 with TRBJ2-7, with TRBD2 matching over 8 bases. Germline assignment: CDR1 ENHRY and CDR2 SYGVKD. This CDR3 spans 14 amino acids. V shed 7 bases, J shed 4 bases, and the junction held 9 bases outside the gene matches.

This clonotype was detected ten times or more. This chain links TRBV10-1 with TRBJ2-1; D might be TRBD2 (6 bases). Per germline, CDR1 WNHNN and CDR2 SYGVQD (reference sequence). CDR3 length equals 13 residues. The germline V and J ends were trimmed by 6 bases and 9 bases, with 15 bases remaining between them. CDR3 in DNA: TGCGCCAGCAGATATTCAGGGCGGGGTGAGCAGTTCTTC. Residues: CASRYSGRGEQFF.

This clonotype was detected ten times or more. The chain joins TRBV7-9 to TRBJ2-7; D not resolved. CDR3 length equals 13 residues. V was clipped by 5 bases and J by 0 bases, with 8 bases between them. Germline CDR1 SEHNR, CDR2 FQNEAQ (reference sequence). This CDR3 reads CASSRVGSYEQYF. For the CDR3, the DNA is TGTGCCAGCAGCAGAGTGGGCTCCTACGAGCAGTACTTC.

Concerning this clonotype itself: The germline gene is not matched at one end of the junction; a read error may be the cause. This CDR3 is CASSVGTGGMVF. The CDR3, as DNA: TGCGCCAGCAGCGTAGGGACAGGGGGCATGGTCTTC. The gene calls are TRBV10-2 and TRBJ2-1; 12 bases line up with TRBD1. CDR3 size: 12 residues. Per the germline V gene, CDR1 is WSHSY and CDR2 is SAAADI.

On this clonotype: At one end, the junction sequence differs from germline, possibly due to a read error. V is TRBV15 and J is TRBJ2-1; D gene uncertain. The germline gives CDR1 LNHNV, CDR2 YYDKDF (reference sequence). CDR3 length: 12 residues. The CDR3 reads CATSRPYNGQFF. The DNA of the CDR3 is TGTGCCACCAGCAGACCATATAATGGGCAGTTCTTC.

This clonotype was counted many times. The chain couples TRBV11-1 to TRBJ1-5, with a tentative D call TRBD1 (5 bases). The CDR3 length is 16 residues. Germline CDR1 and CDR2: SGHAT and FQDESV (reference sequence). Trimming left V 0 bases short and J 2 bases short, with 11 bases between. As DNA, the CDR3 is TGTGCCAGCAGCTTAGCAGGATTAGGGGGCAATCAGCCCCAGCATTTT. Translation: CASSLAGLGGNQPQHF.

This clonotype came up a few times. J is TRBJ1-1 and V is TRBV20-1, with 7 bases that match TRBD1. J gave up 7 bases and V 3 bases, and 2 bases lay outside the gene matches. CDR3 length: 11 amino acids. CDR1 is DFQATT and CDR2 is SNEGSKA in the germline V gene (reference sequence). The CDR3 sequence: CSARRDSEAFF. Written as DNA, the CDR3 is TGCAGTGCTAGGAGGGACAGTGAAGCTTTCTTT.

The J gene is TRBJ1-4, the V gene TRBV7-9, with 7 nucleotides matching TRBD1. The junction had 11 bases not matched to a gene; V was cut back by 5 bases and J by 8 bases. CDR1 SEHNR and CDR2 FQNEAQ come from the germline V gene (reference sequence). The CDR3 extends over 15 amino acids. CDR3 residues: CASSENTPTGEKLFF. CDR3 sequence (DNA): TGTGCCAGCAGCGAAAATACCCCGACAGGGGAAAAACTGTTTTTT.

This clonotype was seen repeatedly, ten times or more. The chain carries TRBV29-1 and TRBJ2-7; no clear D. V gave up 4 bases and J gave up 2 bases, with 12 bases separating them. This CDR3 has 13 amino acids. Germline CDR1 and CDR2: SQVTM and ANQGSEA. The CDR3 sequence: CSVVRSDTYEQYF. CDR3 in DNA: TGCAGCGTTGTTCGGTCTGACACCTACGAGCAGTACTTC.

This clonotype came up many times. The chain uses TRBV12-3 or TRBV12-4 and TRBJ1-5; D gene uncertain. This CDR3 has 12 amino acids. Between the trimmed V and J ends, which lost 5 bases and 4 bases, there was a span of 6 bases. In nucleotides, the CDR3 is TGTGCCAGCAGTCCGGATAATCAGCCCCAGCATTTT. Its translation is CASSPDNQPQHF.

The chain combines TRBV15 with TRBJ1-1; D is uncertain. CDR1 is LNHNV and CDR2 is YYDKDF in the germline V gene (reference sequence). The CDR3 runs to 14 residues. V lost 4 bases to trimming and J lost 0 bases, with 9 bases between them. CDR3 DNA: TGTGCCACCAGCATACGACAACTGAACACTGAAGCTTTCTTT. Translated, it gives CATSIRQLNTEAFF.

The rearrangement joins TRBV6-4 to TRBJ1-1; D gene unclear. V was shortened by 2 bases and J by 7 bases, with 8 bases between the two germline ends. Germline lookup yields CDR1 MRHNA and CDR2 SNTAGT. The CDR3 spans 12 residues. The CDR3 DNA reads as TGTGCCAGCAGTGACAGCGGCAGTGAAGCTTTCTTT. Translation: CASSDSGSEAFF.

Ten or more counts support this clonotype. The rearrangement joins TRBV14 to TRBJ2-3, with TRBD1 as a possible D gene (5 bases). Germline V lookup: CDR1 SGHDN, CDR2 FVKESK. The CDR3 runs 17 residues. The V end was cut by 0 bases, the J end by 2 bases, with 15 bases between. DNA of the CDR3: TGTGCCAGCAGCCAAGATCTTTCACAGGCAGCCACAGATACGCAGTATTTT. Amino acids: CASSQDLSQAATDTQYF. Full variable domain (remainder filled in from reference TRBV14 and TRBJ2-3): EAGVTQFPSHSVIEKGQTVTLRCDPISGHDNLYWYRRVMGKEIKFLLHFVKESKQDESGMPNNRFLAERTGGTYSTLKVQPAELEDSGVYFCASSQDLSQAATDTQYFGPGTRLTVL.

This CDR3 is CASSLGGSGYGYTF. The CDR3, as DNA: TGCGCCAGCAGCTTGGGGGGGAGTGGTTATGGCTACACCTTC. The genes are TRBV5-1 and TRBJ1-2, with D perhaps TRBD1 (5 bases). The ends were cut back, 0 bases at V and 5 bases at J, with 11 bases in the middle. Germline V lookup: CDR1 SGHRS, CDR2 YFSETQ. The length of the CDR3 is 14 residues.

A remark on this clonotype: A read error may explain this, as a much larger clone is one base away. The chain links TRBV11-1 to TRBJ1-4; D gene ambiguous. The CDR3 extends over 11 amino acids. The ends were cut back, 3 bases at V and 17 bases at J, with 13 bases in the middle. The germline V gene encodes CDR1 SGHAT and CDR2 FQDESV (reference sequence). The CDR3 DNA is TGTGCCAGCAGCTTCGGGAGGGAGATTTTTTTT. Its protein is CASSFGREIFF.

This clonotype was detected only once. The J gene is TRBJ1-1, the V gene TRBV6-2 or TRBV6-3, with 9 positions matching TRBD1. CDR1 and CDR2 (germline): MNHEY, SVGEGT. The CDR3 is 14 amino acids. With V trimmed by 11 bases and J by 4 bases, 11 bases remained unmatched. CDR3 sequence: CAGIEDRGFTEAFF. The CDR3 coding sequence is TGTGCCGGCATCGAGGACAGGGGTTTCACTGAAGCTTTCTTT.

The chain uses TRBV18 and TRBJ1-2, with D hard to call. In germline, CDR1 is KGHSH, CDR2 LQKENI. This CDR3 is built from 14 residues. Trimming took 1 base from V and 3 from J, leaving 9 bases between them. The CDR3 is CASSPRKVDYGYTF. The CDR3 DNA reads as TGTGCCAGCTCACCACGGAAGGTGGACTATGGCTACACCTTC.

The table lists this clonotype with a few counts. The J gene is TRBJ2-7, the V gene TRBV10-1, with 11 bases lining up with TRBD2. The CDR3 sequence is 15 residues long. The ends lost 11 bases at V and 4 bases at J; junction bases unmatched: 13. Germline CDR1 is WNHNN and CDR2 is SYGVQD (reference sequence). CDR3 sequence reads: CAGHRPGLAVYEQYF. CDR3 in DNA: TGCGCCGGCCATCGACCGGGACTAGCGGTGTACGAGCAGTACTTC.

This clonotype was counted at least ten times. The J gene is TRBJ1-6, the V gene TRBV7-2; D is perhaps TRBD1 (6 bases). The V end was cut by 1 base, the J end by 4 bases, with 14 bases between. This CDR3 spans 17 amino acids. Germline lookup yields CDR1 SGHTA and CDR2 FQGNSA. For the CDR3, the DNA is TGTGCCAGCAGCTTAGGGCCTGGGGGGGCGTATAATTCACCCCTCCACTTT. It yields the protein CASSLGPGGAYNSPLHF.

V is TRBV6-2 or TRBV6-3 and J is TRBJ1-5; no reliable D call. CDR3 length: 14 amino acids. Germline V lookup: CDR1 MNHEY, CDR2 SVGEGT. V dropped 4 bases and J dropped 4 bases, with 11 bases sitting between them. This CDR3 reads CASSLTDQNQPQHF. In DNA, the CDR3 is TGTGCCAGCAGTTTAACAGATCAAAATCAGCCCCAGCATTTT.

This clonotype came up once. The chain has TRBV7-8 and TRBJ1-1; possible D gene TRBD1, 6 bases. V was trimmed by 3 bases and J by 1 base, leaving 15 bases between them. The CDR3 covers 16 residues. CDR1 and CDR2 from the germline V gene are SGHVS and FQNEAQ. The CDR3 sequence: CASSLGSTGQNTEAFF. The CDR3 nucleotides are TGTGCCAGCAGCTTGGGATCGACAGGACAGAACACTGAAGCTTTCTTT.

This clonotype was seen once. This chain connects TRBV10-3 to TRBJ2-1, with TRBD2 matching over 12 bases. Germline V gene data show CDR1 as ENHRY and CDR2 as SYGVKD. The CDR3 length is 16 residues. V shed 3 bases, J shed 7 bases, and the junction held 7 bases outside the gene matches. The CDR3 loop is CAISEELAGGKNEQFF. The DNA of the CDR3 is TGTGCCATCAGTGAAGAACTAGCGGGAGGTAAAAATGAGCAGTTCTTC.

The chain joins TRBV10-3 to TRBJ2-3; 11 bases are shared with TRBD2. The CDR3 consists of 16 residues. V was pared by 6 bases and J by 1 base, with 6 bases of the junction left unmatched. Germline V CDR1 and CDR2: ENHRY, SYGVKD. The chain's CDR3 is CAIRAGLADRTDTQYF. The DNA for the CDR3 is TGTGCCATCAGAGCGGGACTAGCGGACCGCACAGATACGCAGTATTTT.

This clonotype was seen many times. The rearrangement links TRBV4-1 to TRBJ1-2; 7 nucleotides align to TRBD1. The germline CDR1 and CDR2 sequences are MGHRA and YSYEKL. The CDR3 has 16 residues. V was clipped by 5 bases and J by 4 bases; unmatched bases: 13. CDR3 bases: TGCGCCAGCAGCACTCCGGGACAGCGTGTCGGCTATGGCTACACCTTC. Translation gives CASSTPGQRVGYGYTF.

This chain uses TRBV7-9 with TRBJ1-4, with a weak D call TRBD1 (6 bases). This CDR3 spans 13 amino acids. Germline V gene data show CDR1 as SEHNR and CDR2 as FQNEAQ (reference sequence). Trimming removed 5 bases from V and 8 bases from J, with 12 bases in between. CDR3: CASSPQGWEKLFF. The CDR3 DNA is TGTGCCAGCAGCCCACAGGGTTGGGAAAAACTGTTTTTT.